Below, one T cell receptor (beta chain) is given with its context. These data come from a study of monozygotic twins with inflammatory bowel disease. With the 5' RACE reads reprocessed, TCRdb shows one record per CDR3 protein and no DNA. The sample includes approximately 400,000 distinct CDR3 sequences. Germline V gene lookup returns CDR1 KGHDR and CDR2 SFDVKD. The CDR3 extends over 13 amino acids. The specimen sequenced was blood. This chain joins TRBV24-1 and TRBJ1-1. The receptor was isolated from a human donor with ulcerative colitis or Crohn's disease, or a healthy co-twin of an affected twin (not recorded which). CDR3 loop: CATSDSMNTEAFF.